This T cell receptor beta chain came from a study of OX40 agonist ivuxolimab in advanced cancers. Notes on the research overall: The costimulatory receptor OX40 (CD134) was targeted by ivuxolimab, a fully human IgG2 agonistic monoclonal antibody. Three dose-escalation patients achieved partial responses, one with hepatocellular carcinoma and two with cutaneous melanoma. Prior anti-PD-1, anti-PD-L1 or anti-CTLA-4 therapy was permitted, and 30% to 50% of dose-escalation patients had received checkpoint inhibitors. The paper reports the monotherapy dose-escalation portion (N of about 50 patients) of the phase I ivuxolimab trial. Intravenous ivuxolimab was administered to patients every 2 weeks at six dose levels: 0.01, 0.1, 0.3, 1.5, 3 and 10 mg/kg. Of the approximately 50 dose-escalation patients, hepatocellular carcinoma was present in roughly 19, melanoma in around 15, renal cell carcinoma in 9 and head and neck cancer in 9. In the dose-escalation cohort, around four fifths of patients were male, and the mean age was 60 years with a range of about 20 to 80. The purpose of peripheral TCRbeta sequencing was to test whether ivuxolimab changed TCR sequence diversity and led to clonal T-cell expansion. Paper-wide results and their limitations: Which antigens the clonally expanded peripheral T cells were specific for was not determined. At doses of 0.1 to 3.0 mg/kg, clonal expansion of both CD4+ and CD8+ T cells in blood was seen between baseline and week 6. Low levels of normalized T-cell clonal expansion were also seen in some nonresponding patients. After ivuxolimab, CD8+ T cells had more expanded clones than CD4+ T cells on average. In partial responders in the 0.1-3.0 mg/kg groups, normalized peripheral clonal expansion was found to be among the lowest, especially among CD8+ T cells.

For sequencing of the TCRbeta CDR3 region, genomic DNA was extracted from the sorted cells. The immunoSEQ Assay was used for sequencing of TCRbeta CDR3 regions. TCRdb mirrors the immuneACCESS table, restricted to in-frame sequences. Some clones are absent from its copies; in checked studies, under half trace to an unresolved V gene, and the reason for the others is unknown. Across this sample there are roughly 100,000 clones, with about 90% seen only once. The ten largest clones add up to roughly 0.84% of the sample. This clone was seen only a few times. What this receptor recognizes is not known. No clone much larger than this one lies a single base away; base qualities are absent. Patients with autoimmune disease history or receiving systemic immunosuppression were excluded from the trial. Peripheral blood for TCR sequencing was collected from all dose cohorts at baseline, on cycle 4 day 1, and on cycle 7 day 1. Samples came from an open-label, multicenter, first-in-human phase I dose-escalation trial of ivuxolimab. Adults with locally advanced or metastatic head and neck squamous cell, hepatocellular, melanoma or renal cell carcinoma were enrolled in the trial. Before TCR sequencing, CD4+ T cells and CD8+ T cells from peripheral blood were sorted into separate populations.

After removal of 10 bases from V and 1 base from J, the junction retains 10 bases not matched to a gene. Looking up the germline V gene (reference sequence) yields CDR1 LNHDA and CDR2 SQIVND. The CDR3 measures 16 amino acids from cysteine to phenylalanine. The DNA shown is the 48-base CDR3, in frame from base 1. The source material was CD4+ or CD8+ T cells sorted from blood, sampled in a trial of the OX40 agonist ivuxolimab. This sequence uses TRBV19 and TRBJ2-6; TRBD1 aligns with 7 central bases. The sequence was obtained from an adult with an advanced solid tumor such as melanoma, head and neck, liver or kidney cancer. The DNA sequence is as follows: TGTGCCACTACAGGGGCTCTCCGGTCTGGGGCCAACGTCCTGACTTTC. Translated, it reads CATTGALRSGANVLTF.